This T cell receptor (beta chain) was profiled in a study of T cell responses to AZD1222 COVID-19 vaccine. In regard to this clone: The antigen is unknown.

Study findings and constraints: Repertoire sampling occurred only after the peak T cell response. The donor cohort was predominantly white British with a female majority, and clonal diversity may have been underestimated. The number of AZD1222 recipients seropositive at baseline was only five or six.

The repertoire was sequenced with immunoSEQ multiplex PCR; TCRdb's copy has only in-frame clones and lacks some. The sample contains some 100,000 clones, around 89% of which appear only once. The V end lost 10 bases, the J end lost 5 bases, and 11 bases lay between the germline ends. Germline CDR1 reads WSHSY; CDR2 reads SAAADI. The CDR3 has 12 residues. The sequencing here drew on peripheral blood, taken 28 days after the second AZD1222 dose. V is TRBV10-2 and J is TRBJ1-4, with D uncertain. The source is an adult who received the AZD1222 COVID-19 vaccine. DNA of the CDR3: TGCGCCACCCGAAGGTCCAATGAAAAACTGTTTTTT. Protein: CATRRSNEKLFF.